This T cell receptor (beta chain) was observed in a study of tumor and adjacent non-tumor tissue in lung cancer. Comment on this clonotype: Its antigen is as yet unknown. With a much larger clone just one base away, this may be a read error.

No cell sorting was done before RNA was extracted from the tissue. The normal lung tissue was taken more than 3 cm from the tumor edge. Study-wide results and limits: Compared with tumor, normal lung showed significantly lower TCR diversity.

Trimming shortened V by 2 bases and J by 1 base, and 14 bases separated the two germline ends. This CDR3 has 15 amino acids. The germline CDR1 and CDR2 sequences are GTSNPN and SVGIG (reference sequence). Three rounds of nested PCR, following a modified ARM-PCR protocol, produced the TCRbeta library. TCRdb ran MiXCR on the multiplex PCR reads and lists one entry per CDR3 protein. The top ten hold around 19% of the sample, which has about 100,000 distinct CDR3 sequences, around three fifths seen once. Sequencing was done on a sample of distant non-tumor lung tissue. The gene calls are TRBV30 and TRBJ1-1, with D perhaps matching TRBD1 (5 bases). The clonotype originates from a young man with non-small cell lung cancer. The CDR3 loop reads CAWSFAGTANTEAFF. CDR3 coding DNA: TGTGCCTGGAGTTTCGCCGGGACCGCGAACACTGAAGCTTTCTTT. The full variable domain, with the rest looked up from reference TRBV30 and TRBJ1-1, is SQTIHQWPATLVQPVGSPLSLECTVEGTSNPNLYWYRQAAGRGLQLLFYSVGIGQISSEVPQNLSASRPQDRQFILSSKKLLLSDSGFYLCAWSFAGTANTEAFFGQGTRLTVV.